This T cell receptor beta chain was sequenced in a study of blood T cell repertoires in COVID-19. The table came from immunoSEQ multiplex PCR; TCRdb's copy has only in-frame clones and leaves some out. This sample has some 250,000 clones, with around 90% found just once. Trimming removed 5 bases from V and 6 bases from J, with 18 bases in between. There are 15 residues in the CDR3. Germline V gene lookup returns CDR1 SGHTA and CDR2 FQGNSA. This receptor was obtained from a woman in her fifties or sixties with COVID-19, enrolled during active disease. V is TRBV7-2 and J is TRBJ2-3; D perhaps matches TRBD2 (5 bases). Material: peripheral blood. CDR3 loop: CASSPSHASSDTQYF. The CDR3 nucleotides read TGTGCCAGCAGCCCCAGTCACGCTAGCTCGGATACGCAGTATTTT.